The 2 T cell receptor beta chains below were found in one sample sequenced in a study of regulatory T cells in long-lasting Graves disease. Time point noted: persistent/refractory GD, antithyroid drugs over 5 years with positive TRAb. RNA extracted from PBMCs served as the sequencing template. Arm-PCR of CDR3 regions and iRepertoire HTBI primers were the basis on which TCR beta libraries were built. TCRdb passed the multiplex PCR reads through MiXCR, listing each CDR3 protein once. The table lists 420,000 or so distinct CDR3 sequences, around 24% of them singletons. Specimen: peripheral blood mononuclear cells (PBMCs), collected when the disease was refractory, from a patient treated with antithyroid drugs. These receptors all come from a female donor with Graves disease.

This clonotype was detected many times. The rearrangement uses TRBV20-1 and TRBJ1-1; no definite D call. CDR1 is DFQATT, CDR2 SNEGSKA, per germline (reference sequence). The CDR3 length is 11 residues. Trimming shortened V by 7 bases and J by 2 bases, and 8 bases separated the two germline ends. The CDR3 DNA reads as TGCAGTGACGGGGTCAACACTGAAGCTTTCTTT. Amino acids: CSDGVNTEAFF.

This clonotype was seen many times. The chain joins TRBV18 to TRBJ1-1; no clear D gene. From germline, CDR1 is KGHSH and CDR2 LQKENI. Between the trimmed V and J ends, which lost 6 bases and 1 base, there was a span of 9 bases. This CDR3 comprises 13 residues. CDR3 residues: CASSQTENTEAFF. CDR3 nucleotides: TGTGCCAGCTCCCAAACGGAGAACACTGAAGCTTTCTTT.